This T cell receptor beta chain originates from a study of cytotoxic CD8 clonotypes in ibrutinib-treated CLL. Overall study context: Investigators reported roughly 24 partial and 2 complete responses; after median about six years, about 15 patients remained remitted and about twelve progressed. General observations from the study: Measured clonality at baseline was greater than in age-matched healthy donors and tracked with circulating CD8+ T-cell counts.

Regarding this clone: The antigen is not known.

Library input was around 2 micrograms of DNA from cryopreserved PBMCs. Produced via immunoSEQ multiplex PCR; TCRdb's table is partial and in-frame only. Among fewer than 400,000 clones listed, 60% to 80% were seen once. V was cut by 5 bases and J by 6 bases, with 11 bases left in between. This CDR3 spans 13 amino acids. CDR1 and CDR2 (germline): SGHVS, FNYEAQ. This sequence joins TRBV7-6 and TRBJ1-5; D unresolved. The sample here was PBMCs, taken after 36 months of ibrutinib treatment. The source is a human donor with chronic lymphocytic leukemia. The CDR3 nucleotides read TGTGCCAGCAGCCCTGACTTGGGTCAGCCCCAGCATTTT. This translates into CASSPDLGQPQHF.